Listed here are 32 T cell receptor beta chains from one sample, sequenced in a study of blood T cell repertoires in COVID-19. Generated by immunoSEQ multiplex PCR, the TCRdb table keeps only in-frame clones and is missing some. The sample records approximately 160,000 clones, around four fifths being singletons. The sample was peripheral blood. Receptor source: a human donor in a cohort sampled during active COVID-19.

In its sample, this clone was seen once. This CDR3 reads CASSFLAGSYNEQFF. Here the CDR3 DNA reads TGTGCCAGCAGCTTTCTAGCGGGGTCCTACAATGAGCAGTTCTTC. The rearrangement links TRBV7-3 to TRBJ2-1, with 9 nucleotides matching TRBD2. Germline V gives CDR1 SGHTA, CDR2 FQGTGA. The CDR3 runs to 15 residues. With 3 bases clipped from V and 1 base from J, the junction kept 1 base outside the gene matches.

This chain links TRBV3-1 (or the pseudogene TRBV3-2) with TRBJ2-5; TRBD1 aligns across 9 bases. CDR1 and CDR2 (germline): LGHDT, YNNKEL (reference sequence). The V segment lost 8 bases and the J segment 5 bases; nucleotides outside the gene matches: 15. The CDR3 has 16 residues. The CDR3 protein is CASSRLTQGAAETQYF. The CDR3 DNA reads TGTGCCAGCTCCCGTTTAACACAGGGGGCGGCGGAGACCCAGTACTTC.

This clone was counted a single time. A junction end diverges from the germline sequence, so it may reflect a read error. The chain uses TRBV18 and TRBJ2-4; 9 nucleotides align to TRBD1. The CDR3 spans 15 residues. The V gene's germline CDR1 is KGHSH and CDR2 LQKENI. CDR3 in amino acids: CASSPPGTGRNIQYF. As DNA, the CDR3 is TGTGCCAGCTCCCCACCGGGGACAGGGAGAAACATTCAGTACTTC.

The chain uses TRBV28 and TRBJ1-4; D might be TRBD1 (5 bases). Germline CDR1 reads MDHEN; CDR2 reads SYDVKM. There are 16 residues in the CDR3. The V end was cut by 5 bases, the J end by 3 bases, with 16 bases between. DNA for the CDR3: TGTGCCAGCAGTCCTCGGGGGGTAGAGCCTAATGAAAAACTGTTTTTT. This codes for CASSPRGVEPNEKLFF.

V is TRBV7-8 and J is TRBJ1-1, with D possibly TRBD1 on 5 matching bases. Per the germline V gene, CDR1 is SGHVS and CDR2 is FQNEAQ. The CDR3 spans 13 residues. The V gene lost 2 bases and the J gene lost 7 bases, with 11 bases spanning the gap. The CDR3 protein is CASSLHLDSEAFF. In DNA, the CDR3 is TGTGCCAGCAGCTTACATTTAGACAGTGAAGCTTTCTTT.

V and J are TRBV4-3 and TRBJ2-1; 8 bases are shared with TRBD2. There are 16 residues in the CDR3. Germline CDR1 reads LGHNA; CDR2 reads YSLEER. V trimming: 0 bases; J trimming: 10 bases; junction bases outside the gene matches: 11. In nucleotides, the CDR3 is TGCGCCAGCAGCCAAGAAGGGCTAGCGGGTTCCCTCGAGCAGTTCTTC. It translates to CASSQEGLAGSLEQFF.

The chain couples TRBV30 to TRBJ1-6; D call uncertain. CDR1 is GTSNPN, CDR2 SVGIG, per germline (reference sequence). The V and J ends lost 0 bases and 7 bases respectively, with 13 bases between them. The length of the CDR3 is 15 residues. Here the CDR3 reads CAWSVTGVGNSPLHF. DNA for the CDR3: TGTGCCTGGAGTGTAACCGGGGTGGGGAATTCACCCCTCCACTTT.

The count of this clone is one. The DNA for the CDR3 is TGTGCCACCAGTTCCGGGGACACCGGGGAGCTGTTTTTT. It specifies CATSSGDTGELFF. The genes are TRBV24-1 and TRBJ2-2, with D possibly TRBD2 on 5 matching bases. Trimming shortened V by 6 bases and J by 3 bases, and 7 bases separated the two germline ends. The germline V gene encodes CDR1 KGHDR and CDR2 SFDVKD. CDR3 length: 13 amino acids.

V gene TRBV9 combines with J gene TRBJ2-7; maybe TRBD2 (6 bases). This CDR3 spans 14 amino acids. With 4 bases removed from V and 4 bases from J, the gap between germline ends came to 15 bases. Germline lookup yields CDR1 SGDLS and CDR2 YYNGEE. CDR3 protein: CASSRGLDFYEQYF. As DNA, the CDR3 is TGTGCCAGCAGCAGGGGACTGGATTTTTACGAGCAGTACTTC. Using reference TRBV9 and TRBJ2-7 for the parts outside the CDR3, the full variable domain is DSGVTQTPKHLITATGQRVTLRCSPRSGDLSVYWYQQSLDQGLQFLIQYYNGEERAKGNILERFSAQQFPDLHSELNLSSLELGDSALYFCASSRGLDFYEQYFGPGTRLTVT.

V is TRBV29-1 and J is TRBJ1-2; no firm D call. Germline CDR1 reads SQVTM; CDR2 reads ANQGSEA. This CDR3 region has 14 residues. V was clipped by 3 bases and J by 4 bases, with 15 bases between them. This CDR3 reads CSVESVGSGYGYTF. As DNA, the CDR3 is TGCAGCGTTGAGAGCGTTGGATCGGGCTATGGCTACACCTTC.

The J gene is TRBJ2-2, the V gene TRBV7-3; 7 nucleotides line up with TRBD2. Germline CDR1 SGHTA, CDR2 FQGTGA. The J segment lost 7 bases and the V segment lost 2 bases, leaving 7 bases of the junction unmatched. The length of the CDR3 is 15 residues. CDR3 in DNA: TGTGCCAGCAGCTTACCCGGTTGGGAGGGCGGGGAGCTGTTTTTT. It yields the protein CASSLPGWEGGELFF.

The sample holds one count of this clone. In nucleotides, the CDR3 is TGTGCCAGCAGCCTCTTGGGGACACAAATTTATGGCTACACCTTC. The encoded protein is CASSLLGTQIYGYTF. V gene TRBV7-9 combines with J gene TRBJ1-2; TRBD1 is a possible D gene (6 bases). CDR1 is SEHNR and CDR2 is FQNEAQ in the germline V gene (reference sequence). Between the trimmed V and J ends, which lost 5 bases and 5 bases, there was a span of 18 bases. The CDR3 is 15 residues long.

The V gene is TRBV6-2 or TRBV6-3, the J gene TRBJ2-2, with D possibly called TRBD1 or TRBD2 (5 bases each). The CDR3 is 13 residues long. Germline assignment: CDR1 MNHEY and CDR2 SVGEGT. V was pared by 6 bases and J by 7 bases, with 12 bases between. The chain's CDR3 is CASSGAGDGELFF. The CDR3, as DNA: TGTGCCAGCAGCGGGGCTGGGGACGGGGAGCTGTTTTTT.

J is TRBJ2-2 and V is TRBV5-4, with a possible D match to TRBD2 (6 bases). V shed 4 bases and J shed 6 bases, with 13 bases lying between them. The CDR3 has 14 amino acids. CDR1 and CDR2 (germline): SGHNT, YYREEE (reference sequence). CDR3 residues: CASSLEGNAGELFF. The DNA for the CDR3 is TGTGCCAGCAGCCTGGAGGGGAATGCCGGGGAGCTGTTTTTT.

This clone appeared once. CDR3 region: CASSQRPGSYEQYF. The CDR3 DNA follows: TGTGCCAGCAGCCAACGCCCGGGCTCCTACGAGCAGTACTTC. The chain links TRBV3-1 (or the pseudogene TRBV3-2) to TRBJ2-7; D remains unclear. The CDR3 extends over 14 amino acids. The germline CDR1 and CDR2 sequences are LGHDT and YNNKEL (reference sequence). V was trimmed by 2 bases and J by 0 bases, leaving 8 bases between them.

This sequence joins TRBV10-2 and TRBJ2-7; 11 bases fit TRBD2. The germline V gene has CDR1 WSHSY and CDR2 SAAADI. V gave up 2 bases and J gave up 6 bases; unmatched junction bases: 3. The CDR3 is made up of 14 amino acids. CDR3 in DNA: TGCGCCAGCAGTGAGGCGACTAGCGGGGCCGAGCAGTACTTC. This gives the protein CASSEATSGAEQYF.

The rearrangement uses TRBV10-3 and TRBJ2-7, with 7 nucleotides matching TRBD1. The CDR3 extends over 14 amino acids. V shed 8 bases, J shed 0 bases, and the junction held 7 bases outside the gene matches. The germline V gene encodes CDR1 ENHRY and CDR2 SYGVKD. The CDR3 DNA follows: TGTGCCATCGGTCGAGGGGACAGCTCCTACGAGCAGTACTTC. Encoded protein: CAIGRGDSSYEQYF.

The chain carries TRBV24-1 and TRBJ2-3, with 10 bases matching TRBD1. CDR3 length equals 15 residues. V was pared by 4 bases and J by 6 bases, with 6 bases of the junction left unmatched. Germline CDR1 is KGHDR and CDR2 is SFDVKD. The CDR3 loop is CATSDSTGGKDTQYF. CDR3 bases: TGTGCCACCAGTGACTCGACAGGGGGCAAGGATACGCAGTATTTT.

The chain combines TRBV24-1 with TRBJ2-5; the D gene is possibly TRBD1 (5 bases). Per germline, CDR1 KGHDR and CDR2 SFDVKD. Trimming stripped 8 bases from V and 4 bases from J, with 10 bases between. This CDR3 comprises 12 residues. CDR3 amino acids: CATNGDRETQYF. The CDR3 bases are TGTGCCACCAATGGCGACAGAGAGACCCAGTACTTC.

The chain combines TRBV11-1 with TRBJ2-1; perhaps TRBD1 as D (6 bases). Trimming pared 5 bases from V and 8 bases from J, leaving 19 bases between. The CDR3 loop spans 15 amino acids. Germline CDR1 and CDR2: SGHAT and FQDESV (reference sequence). CDR3 amino acids: CASSTLITGIYEQFF. CDR3 in DNA: TGTGCCAGCAGCACCCTTATAACAGGGATCTATGAGCAGTTCTTC.

The chain has TRBV6-5 and TRBJ2-5, with TRBD2 identical over 8 bases. The CDR3 spans 16 residues. The trim removed 0 bases at V and 5 bases at J, leaving 8 bases unmatched. The germline gives CDR1 MNHEY, CDR2 SVGAGI. The CDR3 sequence: CASSYSSGIRGETQYF. The CDR3 nucleotides read TGTGCCAGCAGTTACTCTAGCGGGATAAGGGGTGAGACCCAGTACTTC.

The J gene is TRBJ1-1, the V gene TRBV4-1; the D is unclear. Looked up from germline, CDR1 is MGHRA and CDR2 is YSYEKL. This CDR3 is built from 15 residues. The V gene lost 2 bases and the J gene lost 1 base, with 11 bases spanning the gap. The CDR3 spells CASSQFSTKNTEAFF. CDR3 nucleotide sequence: TGCGCCAGCAGCCAATTTTCGACTAAGAACACTGAAGCTTTCTTT.

As DNA, the CDR3 is TGTGCCAGCAAAATCTTGCGGGGGGCGGGCACTGAAGCTTTCTTT. Translating it yields CASKILRGAGTEAFF. The gene calls are TRBV7-2 and TRBJ1-1, with D possibly TRBD1 on 6 matching bases. Per the germline V gene, CDR1 is SGHTA and CDR2 is FQGNSA. The length of the CDR3 is 15 residues. V gave up 7 bases and J gave up 4 bases, with 19 bases separating them.

V and J are TRBV18 and TRBJ2-1, with TRBD2 identical over 10 bases. The CDR3 is 16 residues long. V trimming: 0 bases; J trimming: 3 bases; junction bases outside the gene matches: 2. The germline V gene has CDR1 KGHSH and CDR2 LQKENI. This CDR3 reads CASSPPGTSDYNEQFF. The CDR3 nucleotides read TGTGCCAGCTCACCACCCGGGACTAGCGACTACAATGAGCAGTTCTTC.

The chain is built from TRBV9 and TRBJ1-3, with D possibly matching TRBD1 (5 bases). This CDR3 has 20 residues. Germline CDR1 and CDR2: SGDLS and YYNGEE. Deletions cut 4 bases from V and 0 bases from J, with 26 bases between. CDR3 DNA sequence: TGTGCCAGCAGCTTAACTCCCGGGACTGGCACTCTAAGCTCTGGAAACACCATATATTTT. It encodes CASSLTPGTGTLSSGNTIYF.

The chain links TRBV3-1 (or the pseudogene TRBV3-2) to TRBJ2-1, with D hard to call. Trimming shortened V by 6 bases and J by 4 bases, and 10 bases separated the two germline ends. Germline V CDR1 and CDR2: LGHDT, YNNKEL (reference sequence). The CDR3 covers 13 residues. CDR3 protein: CASSPTHYNEQFF. Here the CDR3 DNA reads TGTGCCAGCAGTCCCACTCATTACAATGAGCAGTTCTTC.

The chain joins TRBV6-2 or TRBV6-3 to TRBJ2-7, with 8 bases identical to TRBD2. CDR1 MNHEY and CDR2 SVGEGT come from the germline V gene. This CDR3 has 15 amino acids. J gave up 6 bases and V 3 bases, and 10 bases lay outside the gene matches. In DNA form, the CDR3 reads TGTGCCAGCAGTTATCTTCTAGCGGGTTTCTCCGAGCAGTACTTC. This translates into CASSYLLAGFSEQYF.

The DNA of the CDR3 is TGTGCCAGCAGCCAAGATCTCCGGGGTAATGGGGAGACCCAGTACTTC. Translation gives CASSQDLRGNGETQYF. The rearrangement joins TRBV14 to TRBJ2-5; weak D call: TRBD2 (5 bases). The length of the CDR3 is 16 residues. Per germline, CDR1 SGHDN and CDR2 FVKESK. Trimming cost V 0 bases and J 5 bases, with 16 bases left between them.

The gene calls are TRBV9 and TRBJ1-6; perhaps TRBD1 as D (5 bases). Trimming took 0 bases from V and 8 from J, leaving 9 bases between them. CDR1 is SGDLS and CDR2 is YYNGEE in the germline V gene. The CDR3 consists of 14 residues. CDR3 DNA: TGTGCCAGCAGCGTAGTCGGGGGGGATTCACCCCTCCACTTT. This codes for CASSVVGGDSPLHF.

This clone has just a few counts. The chain recombines TRBV10-3 with TRBJ2-2; D perhaps matches TRBD1 (6 bases). CDR1 is ENHRY and CDR2 is SYGVKD in the germline V gene. Between the trimmed V and J ends, which lost 7 bases and 5 bases, there was a span of 11 bases. The CDR3 covers 13 residues. The chain's CDR3 is CAITGERTGELFF. The CDR3 DNA reads TGTGCCATCACAGGGGAAAGGACCGGGGAGCTGTTTTTT.

This chain joins TRBV12-3 or TRBV12-4 and TRBJ2-7; 9 bases fit TRBD1. The length of the CDR3 is 13 residues. J gave up 7 bases and V 5 bases, and 6 bases lay outside the gene matches. The CDR3 nucleotides read TGTGCCAGCAGTCACGGGACAGGGCGAGAGCAGTACTTC. Protein product: CASSHGTGREQYF.

V is TRBV4-1 and J is TRBJ2-7, with a possible D match to TRBD1 (6 bases). V lost 3 bases, J lost 6 bases, and 18 bases lay in between. The CDR3 runs to 15 residues. CDR1 and CDR2 (germline): MGHRA, YSYEKL. This chain's CDR3 is CASSQFYRVSLEQYF. The CDR3 nucleotides read TGCGCCAGCAGCCAGTTTTACAGGGTTAGTCTCGAGCAGTACTTC.